This T cell receptor (beta chain) was recovered during a study of post-analysis software for immune sequencing data. Whole-study context: Recorded disease courses covered relapsing-remitting, secondary progressive and progressive-relapsing multiple sclerosis. Some patients had no subtype annotation. Study-wide results and limits: In multiple sclerosis, normalized Chao1 diversity was significantly below that of controls. Included in a set of five TRBV segments more frequent in patients than controls were TRBV5-6, TRBV5-1 and TRBV20-1. Clustering by F measure revealed strong co-clustering among samples prepared together in one batch.

Unique molecular identifiers had been added to the TCR beta cDNA libraries. It was from roughly 1.1 to 9.2 million T cells that 500,000 or so cDNA molecules came. TCRdb recomputed calls from the PCR reads with MiXCR, one row per CDR3 protein. The sample has some 370,000 distinct CDR3 sequences; approximately 38% are singletons. This clonotype was counted only a few times. The antigen is not known. The ends lost 7 bases at V and 7 bases at J; junction bases unmatched: 8. This CDR3 comprises 14 residues. Germline assignment: CDR1 SNHLY and CDR2 FYNNEI. V gene TRBV2 combines with J gene TRBJ2-7; TRBD1 matches 12 bases. The sample was blood. The TCR was taken from a girl under 18 with multiple sclerosis. DNA of the CDR3: TGTGCCAGCACTCGGGGACAGGGGGCGCTTGAGCAGTACTTC. Protein: CASTRGQGALEQYF.